This T cell receptor beta chain was sequenced in a study of T cell responses to AZD1222 COVID-19 vaccine. Clones were read by immunoSEQ multiplex PCR, and TCRdb kept only the in-frame ones, dropping some. The sample carries fewer than 150,000 clones, more than 85% recorded once. The CDR3 has 15 amino acids. V was cut by 4 bases and J by 0 bases, with 10 bases left in between. Per the germline V gene, CDR1 is LNHDA and CDR2 is SQIVND (reference sequence). In its sample, this clone was seen a few times. The antigen is unknown. Study-wide results and limits: Baseline testing showed seropositivity in only a handful of AZD1222 recipients. Epitopes outside B.1.351 and B.1.1.7 mutated regions reportedly drew nearly half of spike TCRs.

This clonotype originated in an adult who received the AZD1222 COVID-19 vaccine. The starting material was peripheral blood, obtained 28 days after the second AZD1222 dose. V is TRBV19 and J is TRBJ2-1; D remains unclear. CDR3 region: CASSKGRYSYNEQFF. Written as DNA, the CDR3 is TGTGCCAGTAGTAAAGGGCGGTACTCCTACAATGAGCAGTTCTTC.